Detailed here is one T cell receptor (beta chain). These data come from a study of blood T cell repertoires in COVID-19. Turning to the study itself: PBMCs, B-cell-depleted T cells, or T cells were the source of the cDNA or gDNA that made up the material.

Clones were read by immunoSEQ multiplex PCR, and TCRdb kept only the in-frame ones, dropping some. Of roughly 88,000 clones detected, about 89% appear once; the ten largest clones hold just under 4%. CDR1 and CDR2 (germline): SGHAT, FQNNGV. The trim removed 5 bases at V and 6 bases at J, leaving 3 bases unmatched. The CDR3 covers 14 residues. The rearrangement uses TRBV11-2 and TRBJ2-1; 11 positions match TRBD2. This receptor was taken from a woman aged 45-65 years in a cohort sampled during active COVID-19. The sample taken for sequencing was peripheral blood. CDR3 loop: CASSTSGSFNEQFF. CDR3 bases: TGTGCCAGCAGCACTAGCGGGAGTTTCAATGAGCAGTTCTTC.